What follows is one TCR beta chain and its context. Antigen unknown. Data came from immunoSEQ multiplex PCR; TCRdb stores just in-frame clones and leaves some out. The repertoire holds 250,000 to 300,000 clones, with nearly 90% as singletons. The CDR3 is 17 residues long. V was clipped by 4 bases and J by 8 bases; unmatched bases: 16. Germline assignment: CDR1 MDHEN and CDR2 SYDVKM. This record belongs to a study of cytomegalovirus exposure and HLA in healthy donors. The study, taken as a whole, reports: Diagnosis of cytomegalovirus status made by the classifier reportedly showed high specificity and sensitivity. Among TCR beta chains, those listed as cytomegalovirus-associated numbered some 160.

The donors were in the approximately 120-subject validation cohort, distinct from the approximately 700-subject first cohort. The sequence derives from a woman in her late teens or twenties in good health and CMV-seronegative. The specimen was PBMCs. This chain connects TRBV28 to TRBJ2-1, with 8 positions matching TRBD1. The CDR3 protein is CASSSLSTQGGWDEQFF. The CDR3 region has the DNA TGTGCCAGCAGTTCCCTCTCGACACAGGGGGGTTGGGATGAGCAGTTCTTC.